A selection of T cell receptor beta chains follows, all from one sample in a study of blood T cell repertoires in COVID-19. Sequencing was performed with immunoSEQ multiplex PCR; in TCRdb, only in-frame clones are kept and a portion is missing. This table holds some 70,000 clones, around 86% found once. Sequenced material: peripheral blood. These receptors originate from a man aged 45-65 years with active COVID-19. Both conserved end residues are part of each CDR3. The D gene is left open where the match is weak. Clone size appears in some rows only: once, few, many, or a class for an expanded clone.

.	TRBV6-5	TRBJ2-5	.	TGTGCCAGCAGTTTCGGCCGGCACGGGGAGACCCAGTACTTC	CASSFGRHGETQYF
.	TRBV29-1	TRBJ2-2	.	TGCAGCGTTGTGGTCACTAGATCCACCGGGGAGCTGTTTTTT	CSVVVTRSTGELFF
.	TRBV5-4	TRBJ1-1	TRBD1	TGTGCCAGCAGCCTAGACAGGGACACTGAAGCTTTCTTT	CASSLDRDTEAFF
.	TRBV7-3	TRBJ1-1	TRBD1	TGTGCCAGCAGCGTAGGGACAGGGGTCGCTGAAGCTTTCTTT	CASSVGTGVAEAFF
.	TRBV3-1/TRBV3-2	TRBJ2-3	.	TGTGCCAGCAGCCAACTGGGCGCAGATACGCAGTATTTT	CASSQLGADTQYF
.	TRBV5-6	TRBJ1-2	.	TGTGCCAGCAGCTTTCTTGTTGACATAGCTAACTATGGCTACACCTTC	CASSFLVDIANYGYTF
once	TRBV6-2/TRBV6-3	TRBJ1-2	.	TGTGCCAGCAGTTACTACACCCTAATGGTGACATCTACCGGCTACACCTTC	CASSYYTLMVTSTGYTF
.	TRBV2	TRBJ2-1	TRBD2	TGTGCCAGCTCAATAGCGGGAGGGTATAATGAGCAGTTCTTC	CASSIAGGYNEQFF
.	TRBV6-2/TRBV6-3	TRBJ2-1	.	TGTGCCAGCACCCCGCCCACATGGGGGGCCTACAATGAGCAGTTCTTC	CASTPPTWGAYNEQFF
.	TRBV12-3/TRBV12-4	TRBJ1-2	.	TGTGCTTGGGGCACCTATGGCTACACCTTC	CAWGTYGYTF
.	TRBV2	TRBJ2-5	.	TGTGCCAGCAGTGAAGCGCCCGGGGTATTAGAAGAGACCCAGTACTTC	CASSEAPGVLEETQYF
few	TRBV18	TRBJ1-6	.	TGTGCCAGCTCACCAATATCGGGAACTAATTCACCCCTCCACTTT	CASSPISGTNSPLHF
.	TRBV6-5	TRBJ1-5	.	TGTGCCAGCAGCCGACAGGCTAGCAATCAGCCCCAGCATTTT	CASSRQASNQPQHF
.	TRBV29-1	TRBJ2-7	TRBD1	TGCAGCGTGGTTCCGGGACAGGGTGCCTACGAGCAGTACTTC	CSVVPGQGAYEQYF
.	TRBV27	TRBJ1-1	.	TGTGCCAGCAGTTTATCGATACAGGGAGAAGCTTTCTTT	CASSLSIQGEAFF
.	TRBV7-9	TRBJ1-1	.	TGTGCCAGCACGGACGGGGGAAGCACTGAAGCTTTCTTT	CASTDGGSTEAFF
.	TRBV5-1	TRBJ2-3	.	TGCGCCAGCAGCTTGGGACAGCTCGCAGATACGCAGTATTTT	CASSLGQLADTQYF
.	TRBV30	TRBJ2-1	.	TGTGCCTGGAGTGTAGTAGCGGCCAGCTCCTACAATGAGCAGTTCTTC	CAWSVVAASSYNEQFF
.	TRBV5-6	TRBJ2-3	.	TGTGCCAGCAGCGCGACAGGCACAGATACGCAGTATTTT	CASSATGTDTQYF
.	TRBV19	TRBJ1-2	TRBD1	TGTGCCAGTAGCTTGACAGGGGACTATGGCTACACCTTC	CASSLTGDYGYTF
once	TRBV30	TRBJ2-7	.	TGTGCCGCGGGACTCTACGAGCAGTACTTC	CAAGLYEQYF
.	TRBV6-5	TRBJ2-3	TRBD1	TGTGCCAGCAGCTCCGGGACAGGACCCACAGATACGCAGTATTTT	CASSSGTGPTDTQYF
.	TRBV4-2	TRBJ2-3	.	TGTGCCAGCAGCCAAGAGGTGGGCCGGCGCGCAGATACGCAGTATTTT	CASSQEVGRRADTQYF
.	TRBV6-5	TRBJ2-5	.	TGTGCCAGCAGTTCCCTAGCTTCTGAGACCCAGTACTTC	CASSSLASETQYF
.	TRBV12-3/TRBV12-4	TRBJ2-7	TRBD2	TGTGCCAGCGGGACTAGCGTCTCCTACGAGCAGTACTTC	CASGTSVSYEQYF
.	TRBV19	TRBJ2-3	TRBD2	TGTGCCAGTAGCCCAGCGGGAGTAGTGGGCACAGATACGCAGTATTTT	CASSPAGVVGTDTQYF
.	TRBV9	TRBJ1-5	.	TGTGCCAGCAGCGTAGGGTCGGGGGGCACGGGTCAGCCCCAGCATTTT	CASSVGSGGTGQPQHF
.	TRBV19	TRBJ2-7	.	TGTGCCAGTAGTACGTACAGGACGTCCTACGAGCAGTACTTC	CASSTYRTSYEQYF
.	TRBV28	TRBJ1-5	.	TGTGCCAGCAGTTCGCCAGACACCCCCCCGCAGCCCCAGCATTTT	CASSSPDTPPQPQHF
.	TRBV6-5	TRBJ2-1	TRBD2	TGTGCCAGCAGTTCCCTAGCGGGCGGTGAGCAGTTCTTC	CASSSLAGGEQFF
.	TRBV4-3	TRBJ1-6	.	TGCGCCAGCAGCCAAGGTAGATTAAAAGAACAGAGCTCCTATAATTCACCCCTCCACTTT	CASSQGRLKEQSSYNSPLHF
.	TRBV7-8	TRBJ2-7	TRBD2	TGTGCCAGCAGCTTACTAGCGGGGGGCGAATACGAGCAGTACTTC	CASSLLAGGEYEQYF
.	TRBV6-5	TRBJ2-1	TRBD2	TGTGCCAGCACCGGGACTAGCGGTTACAATGAGCAGTTCTTC	CASTGTSGYNEQFF
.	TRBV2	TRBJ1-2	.	TGTGCCAGCAGTGAAGGGCGCGGGAATGGCTACACCTTC	CASSEGRGNGYTF
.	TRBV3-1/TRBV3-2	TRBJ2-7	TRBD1	TGTGCCAGCAGCCGCTTAACAGGGGCGGGCTACGAGCAGTACTTC	CASSRLTGAGYEQYF
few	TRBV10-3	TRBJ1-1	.	TGTGCCATCAGTGAGTCGGGGGGTCGGTCGGGTTCAGAAGCTTTCTTT	CAISESGGRSGSEAFF
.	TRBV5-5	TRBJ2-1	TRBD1	TGTGCCAGCAGCTTGGTAACAGGGGTGAGCGAGCAGTTCTTC	CASSLVTGVSEQFF
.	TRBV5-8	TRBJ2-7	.	TGTGCCAGCAGCTTCGGACAGCCATACGAGCAGTACTTC	CASSFGQPYEQYF
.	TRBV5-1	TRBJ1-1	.	TGCGCCAGCAGCTTGTCAGGACAGAAGAATATGAACACTGAAGCTTTCTTT	CASSLSGQKNMNTEAFF
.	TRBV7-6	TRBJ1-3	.	TGTGCCAGCAGCTCGCCCCGCACCAGGGGTTCTGGAAACACCATATATTTT	CASSSPRTRGSGNTIYF
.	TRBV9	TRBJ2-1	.	TGTGCCAGCAGCGTAGCGGGCAGGGGCCTTGCGGGTGAGCAGTTCTTC	CASSVAGRGLAGEQFF
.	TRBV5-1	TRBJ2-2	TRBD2	TGCGCCAGCTCTCCGGCGGGAGACACCGGGGAGCTGTTTTTT	CASSPAGDTGELFF
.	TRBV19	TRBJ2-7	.	TGTGCCAGTAGTCCAGGGGACCCCAGGGGCTACGAGCAGTACTTC	CASSPGDPRGYEQYF
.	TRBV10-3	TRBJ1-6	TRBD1	TGTGCCATCAGTGGGGGACAGGCTCATTCACCCCTCCACTTT	CAISGGQAHSPLHF
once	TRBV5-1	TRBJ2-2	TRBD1	TGCGCCAGCAGCTTGTGGGTCGGGACAGGGAACACCGGGGAGCTGTTTTTT	CASSLWVGTGNTGELFF